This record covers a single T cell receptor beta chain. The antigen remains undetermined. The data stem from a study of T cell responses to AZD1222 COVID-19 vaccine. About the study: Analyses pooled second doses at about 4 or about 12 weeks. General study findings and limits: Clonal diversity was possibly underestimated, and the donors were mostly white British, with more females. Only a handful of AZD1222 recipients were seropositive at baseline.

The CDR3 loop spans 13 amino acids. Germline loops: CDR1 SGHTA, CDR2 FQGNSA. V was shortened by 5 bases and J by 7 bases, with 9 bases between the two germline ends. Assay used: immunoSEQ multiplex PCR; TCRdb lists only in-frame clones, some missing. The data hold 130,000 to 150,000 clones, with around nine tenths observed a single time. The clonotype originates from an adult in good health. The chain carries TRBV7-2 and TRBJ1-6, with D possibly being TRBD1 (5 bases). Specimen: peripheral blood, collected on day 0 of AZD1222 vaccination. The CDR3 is CASSPWGNSPLHF. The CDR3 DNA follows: TGTGCCAGCAGCCCATGGGGGAATTCACCCCTCCACTTT.